The 15 T cell receptor beta chains below all came from one sample that was sequenced in a study of early T cells in non-severe SARS-CoV-2 infection. MiXCR was run by TCRdb on the 5' RACE reads, yielding one entry per CDR3 protein. The table has fewer than 75,000 distinct CDR3 sequences, around 21% seen once; the top ten hold about 15%. Material: whole blood, obtained at baseline. Receptors were obtained from an adult who was a healthcare worker with PCR-confirmed SARS-CoV-2 infection or an uninfected control (not recorded which).

This clonotype was observed at least ten times. V gene TRBV7-8 combines with J gene TRBJ1-1; a possible D gene is TRBD1 (6 bases). CDR1 SGHVS and CDR2 FQNEAQ come from the germline V gene. The CDR3 has 11 residues. Deletions cut 8 bases from V and 8 bases from J, with 12 bases between. Here the CDR3 DNA reads TGTGCCAGCCTGGGGGGGGCCGAAGCTTTCTTT. It translates to CASLGGAEAFF.

The chain combines TRBV7-9 with TRBJ2-1, with D perhaps matching TRBD1 (6 bases). The germline V and J ends were trimmed by 5 bases and 13 bases, with 18 bases remaining between them. The CDR3 consists of 13 residues. Germline assignment: CDR1 SEHNR and CDR2 FQNEAQ (reference sequence). The chain's CDR3 is CASSPNRDGVQFF. The CDR3 DNA reads TGTGCCAGCAGCCCCAACAGGGACGGTGTACAGTTCTTC.

There are many counts of this clonotype. V gene TRBV12-5 combines with J gene TRBJ2-5; the D gene is possibly TRBD1 (6 bases). Trimming pared 6 bases from V and 0 bases from J, leaving 11 bases between. CDR3 size: 14 residues. Germline CDR1 is LGHNT and CDR2 is FRNRAP. CDR3 nucleotide sequence: TGTGCTAGTGGCCTGGGACACTACCAAGAGACCCAGTACTTC. It is translated as CASGLGHYQETQYF.

There are a few counts of this clonotype. The chain has TRBV29-1 and TRBJ2-7; a possible D gene is TRBD1 (5 bases). This CDR3 spans 13 amino acids. Trimming cost V 5 bases and J 7 bases, with 18 bases left between them. Germline loops: CDR1 SQVTM, CDR2 ANQGSEA. CDR3 amino acids: CSVSRSSQGEQYF. CDR3 nucleotide sequence: TGCAGCGTTTCCCGAAGTAGTCAGGGAGAGCAGTACTTC.

This clonotype was observed at least ten times. The chain is built from TRBV29-1 and TRBJ1-5, with D perhaps matching TRBD1 (5 bases). This CDR3 has 13 amino acids. With 2 bases removed from V and 7 bases from J, the gap between germline ends came to 12 bases. Germline values: CDR1 SQVTM, CDR2 ANQGSEA. The CDR3 loop is CSVELGTGQPQHF. The CDR3 nucleotides read TGCAGCGTTGAATTGGGGACGGGGCAGCCCCAGCATTTT.

In this sample, this clonotype turned up many times. The chain recombines TRBV12-3 or TRBV12-4 with TRBJ1-1; D is undetermined. The CDR3 consists of 12 residues. Trimming took 1 base from V and 7 from J, leaving 7 bases between them. The CDR3 loop reads CASSLGLSEAFF. In nucleotides, the CDR3 is TGTGCCAGCAGTTTAGGGCTCAGTGAAGCTTTCTTT.

This clonotype was found a few times. This chain uses TRBV9 with TRBJ2-3; 8 nucleotides agree with TRBD1. Germline lookup yields CDR1 SGDLS and CDR2 YYNGEE. V was pared by 0 bases and J by 5 bases, with 8 bases of the junction left unmatched. There are 16 residues in the CDR3. The CDR3 spells CASSVVTGGTVDTQYF. The DNA for the CDR3 is TGTGCCAGCAGCGTAGTTACAGGGGGTACTGTAGATACGCAGTATTTT.

This rearrangement joins TRBV3-1 to TRBJ2-3; tentatively, D is TRBD1 (5 bases). This CDR3 is built from 15 residues. Germline CDR1 LGHDT, CDR2 YNNKEL (reference sequence). Trimming removed 3 bases from V and 4 bases from J, with 14 bases in between. In nucleotides, the CDR3 is TGTGCCAGCAGCCAGGACACCCGGTGGCCAGATACGCAGTATTTT. It codes for CASSQDTRWPDTQYF.

This clonotype was detected a few times. The rearrangement links TRBV4-2 to TRBJ1-4, with no clear D. The V end lost 6 bases, the J end lost 6 bases, and 17 bases lay between the germline ends. CDR3 length equals 15 residues. CDR1 is LGHNA and CDR2 is YNFKEQ in the germline V gene. Here the CDR3 reads CASSRNFGNDEKLFF. For the CDR3, the DNA is TGTGCCAGCAGTCGAAACTTTGGTAACGATGAAAAACTGTTTTTT.

This clonotype was recorded at least ten times. The chain joins TRBV12-3 or TRBV12-4 to TRBJ2-5; possibly TRBD2 for D (6 bases). The V end lost 6 bases, the J end lost 3 bases, and 11 bases lay between the germline ends. The CDR3 totals 13 residues. For the CDR3, the DNA is TGTGCCAGCAGGGGACTGCAAGAAGAGACCCAGTACTTC. Amino acids: CASRGLQEETQYF.

This clonotype was counted between two and nine times. A much larger clone sits a single nucleotide away, making a read error possible. This chain connects TRBV30 to TRBJ1-1, with D uncertain. V was shortened by 2 bases and J by 8 bases, with 9 bases between the two germline ends. This CDR3 has 11 residues. Germline-derived CDR1 and CDR2 are GTSNPN and SVGIG (reference sequence). The CDR3 DNA sequence: TGTGCCTGGAGTCCTGATATGGAAGCTTTCTTT. This encodes CAWSPDMEAFF.

There are a few counts of this clonotype. The chain has TRBV6-6 and TRBJ1-1; 7 bases line up with TRBD1. The trim removed 7 bases at V and 5 bases at J, leaving 10 bases unmatched. The CDR3 covers 14 residues. Germline CDR1 is MNHNY and CDR2 is SVGAGI (reference sequence). CDR3: CASTPNRGRTEAFF. In DNA form, the CDR3 reads TGTGCCAGCACCCCCAACAGGGGTCGGACTGAAGCTTTCTTT.

This clonotype was detected a few times. The chain joins TRBV5-1 to TRBJ2-7, with D unclear. V was pared by 5 bases and J by 7 bases, with 19 bases between. CDR1 is SGHRS and CDR2 is YFSETQ in the germline V gene. The CDR3 has 14 residues. CDR3 coding DNA: TGCGCCAGCAGATTTCTCCAAGGGATTAATGAGCAGTACTTC. Translation gives CASRFLQGINEQYF.

Only a few counts were recorded for this clonotype. V usage is TRBV2 and J usage is TRBJ2-7, with a tentative D call TRBD2 (5 bases). This CDR3 contains 12 residues. Per the germline V gene, CDR1 is SNHLY and CDR2 is FYNNEI. V was shortened by 6 bases and J by 0 bases, with 6 bases between the two germline ends. The CDR3 nucleotides are TGTGCCAGCAGCGGACTCTCCTACGAGCAGTACTTC. Protein: CASSGLSYEQYF.

This clonotype came up many times. The rearrangement joins TRBV12-3 or TRBV12-4 to TRBJ1-4; D remains ambiguous. V was cut by 3 bases and J by 4 bases, with 9 bases left in between. The CDR3 is 14 residues long. The CDR3 loop is CASSFSSFNEKLFF. The CDR3 nucleotides read TGTGCCAGCAGTTTTTCCAGCTTTAATGAAAAACTGTTTTTT.